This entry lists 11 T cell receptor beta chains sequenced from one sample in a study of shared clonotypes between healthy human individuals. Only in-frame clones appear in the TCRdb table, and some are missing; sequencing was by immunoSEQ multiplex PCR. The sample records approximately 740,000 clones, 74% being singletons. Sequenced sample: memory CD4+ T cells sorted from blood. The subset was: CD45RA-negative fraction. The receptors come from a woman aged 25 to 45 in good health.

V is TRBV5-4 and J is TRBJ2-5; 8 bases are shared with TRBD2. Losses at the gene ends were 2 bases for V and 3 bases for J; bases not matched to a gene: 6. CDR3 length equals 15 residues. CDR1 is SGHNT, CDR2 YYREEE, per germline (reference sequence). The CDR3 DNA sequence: TGTGCCAGCAGCTTAGGACTAGCCGCCGAAGAGACCCAGTACTTC. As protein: CASSLGLAAEETQYF.

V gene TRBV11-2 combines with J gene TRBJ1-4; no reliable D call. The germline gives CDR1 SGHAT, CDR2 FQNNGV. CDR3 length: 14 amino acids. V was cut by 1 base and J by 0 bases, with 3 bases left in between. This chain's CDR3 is CASSLGATNEKLFF. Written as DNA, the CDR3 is TGTGCCAGCAGCTTAGGTGCAACTAATGAAAAACTGTTTTTT.

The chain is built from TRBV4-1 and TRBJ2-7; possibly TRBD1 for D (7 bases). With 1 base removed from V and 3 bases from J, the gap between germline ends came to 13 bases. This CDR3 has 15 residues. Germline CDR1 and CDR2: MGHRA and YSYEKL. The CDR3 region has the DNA TGCGCCAGCAGCCAAGCGGCGGGACAGAACTACGAGCAGTACTTC. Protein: CASSQAAGQNYEQYF.

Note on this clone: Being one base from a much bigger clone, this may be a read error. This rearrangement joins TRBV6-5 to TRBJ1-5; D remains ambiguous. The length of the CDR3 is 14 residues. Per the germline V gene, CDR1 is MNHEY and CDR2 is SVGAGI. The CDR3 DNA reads TGTGCCAGCAGTCTTAATCCAGGCAATCAGCTCCAGCATTTT. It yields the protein CASSLNPGNQLQHF.

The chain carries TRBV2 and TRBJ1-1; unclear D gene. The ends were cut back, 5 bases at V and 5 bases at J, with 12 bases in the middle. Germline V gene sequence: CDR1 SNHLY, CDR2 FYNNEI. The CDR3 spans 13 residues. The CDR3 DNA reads TGTGCCAGCAGTTTAGACTTGGAAACTGAAGCTTTCTTT. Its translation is CASSLDLETEAFF.

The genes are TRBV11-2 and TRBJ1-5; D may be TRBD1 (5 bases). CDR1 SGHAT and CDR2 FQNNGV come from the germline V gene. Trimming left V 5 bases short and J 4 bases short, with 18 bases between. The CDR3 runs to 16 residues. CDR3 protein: CASSPGPDLHNQPQHF. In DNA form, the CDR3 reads TGTGCCAGCAGCCCGGGACCGGACTTACATAATCAGCCCCAGCATTTT.

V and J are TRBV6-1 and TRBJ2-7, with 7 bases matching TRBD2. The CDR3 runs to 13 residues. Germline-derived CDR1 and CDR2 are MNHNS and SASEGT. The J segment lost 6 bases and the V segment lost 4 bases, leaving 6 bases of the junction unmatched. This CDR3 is CASSVAGVGEQYF. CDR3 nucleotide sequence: TGTGCCAGCAGTGTGGCGGGAGTAGGCGAGCAGTACTTC.

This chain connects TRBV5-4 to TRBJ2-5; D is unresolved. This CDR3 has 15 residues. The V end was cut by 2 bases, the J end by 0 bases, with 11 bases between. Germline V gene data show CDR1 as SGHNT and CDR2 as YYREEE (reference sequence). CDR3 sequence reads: CASSLNLGNQETQYF. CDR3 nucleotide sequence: TGTGCCAGCAGCTTAAACCTAGGGAACCAAGAGACCCAGTACTTC.

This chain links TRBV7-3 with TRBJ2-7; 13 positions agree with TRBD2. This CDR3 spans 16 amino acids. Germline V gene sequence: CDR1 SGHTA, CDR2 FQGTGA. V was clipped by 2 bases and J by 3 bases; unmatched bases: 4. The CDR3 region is CASSLAGTSGVYEQYF. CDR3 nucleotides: TGTGCCAGCAGCTTAGCCGGGACTAGCGGGGTCTACGAGCAGTACTTC.

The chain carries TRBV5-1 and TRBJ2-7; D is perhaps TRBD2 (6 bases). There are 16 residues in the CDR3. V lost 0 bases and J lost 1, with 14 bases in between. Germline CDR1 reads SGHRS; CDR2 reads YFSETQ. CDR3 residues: CASSLDGGVLSYEQYF. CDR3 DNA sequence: TGCGCCAGCAGCTTGGACGGCGGGGTCTTATCCTACGAGCAGTACTTC.

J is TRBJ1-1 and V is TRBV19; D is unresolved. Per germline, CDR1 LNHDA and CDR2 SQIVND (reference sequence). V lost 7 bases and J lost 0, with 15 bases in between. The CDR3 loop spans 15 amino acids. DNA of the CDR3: TGTGCCAGTAAACTGGCCGGCGGGATGAACACTGAAGCTTTCTTT. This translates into CASKLAGGMNTEAFF.